The 27 T cell receptor beta chains in this list originate from one sample, sequenced in a study of blood T cells in healthy people across ages. A second PCR, run for roughly 7 to 11 cycles, used a sample-barcoded 5' primer plus a J-beta primer mix. TCRdb passed the 5' RACE reads through MiXCR, listing each CDR3 protein once. The sample consists of 1.5 million to 2 million distinct CDR3 sequences, approximately 50% of them appearing once. The sequenced sample was blood. Receptors originate from a woman aged 40 to 55 in good health.

This clonotype was recorded once. A read error may account for a junction end that differs from germline. The chain couples TRBV28 to TRBJ2-3, with D uncertain. This CDR3 region has 13 residues. CDR1 is MDHEN, CDR2 SYDVKM, per germline. For the CDR3, the DNA is TGTGCCTGCAGTCTGGTAGCTCCAGATACGCAGTATTTT. Its protein is CACSLVAPDTQYF.

This clonotype appeared a few times. The chain is built from TRBV6-1 and TRBJ2-3; D gene ambiguous. The CDR3 runs to 16 residues. CDR1 is MNHNS, CDR2 SASEGT, per germline. The V gene lost 11 bases and the J gene lost 4 bases, with 25 bases spanning the gap. The DNA for the CDR3 is TGTGCCGGACGGAGTGGATTAGGCATATTATCAGATACGCAGTATTTT. Its translation is CAGRSGLGILSDTQYF.

This clonotype was observed a handful of times. The V call is TRBV2, the J call TRBJ2-7; weak D call: TRBD1 (6 bases). The V gene lost 3 bases and the J gene lost 0 bases, with 12 bases spanning the gap. The CDR3 runs 15 residues. Germline values: CDR1 SNHLY, CDR2 FYNNEI. CDR3 protein: CASSENRAISYEQYF. The CDR3 DNA is TGTGCCAGCAGTGAGAACAGGGCTATCTCCTACGAGCAGTACTTC.

A few counts support this clonotype. This chain links TRBV4-2 with TRBJ2-7; D may be TRBD1 (6 bases). CDR3 length equals 15 residues. Trimming left V 4 bases short and J 4 bases short, with 17 bases between. Germline V gene data show CDR1 as LGHNA and CDR2 as YNFKEQ. CDR3 region: CASSPGTPQPYEQYF. The DNA of the CDR3 is TGTGCCAGCAGCCCTGGGACACCTCAACCTTACGAGCAGTACTTC.

The chain carries TRBV9 and TRBJ2-5, with D unclear. Trimming left V 4 bases short and J 5 bases short, with 15 bases between. The CDR3 consists of 14 residues. Germline V gives CDR1 SGDLS, CDR2 YYNGEE. The CDR3 coding sequence is TGTGCCAGCAGCCCCCGGCCCGTACGGGAGACCCAGTACTTC. Protein sequence: CASSPRPVRETQYF.

The V call is TRBV4-3, the J call TRBJ2-5; 7 nucleotides match TRBD1. Germline V gene data show CDR1 as LGHNA and CDR2 as YSLEER. V was pared by 4 bases and J by 2 bases, with 7 bases of the junction left unmatched. The CDR3 is 15 amino acids. The CDR3 reads CASSPAQDRQETQYF. The CDR3 DNA reads as TGCGCCAGCAGCCCAGCCCAGGACAGGCAAGAGACCCAGTACTTC.

The chain uses TRBV5-4 and TRBJ2-3, with 7 bases aligning to TRBD2. Per the germline V gene, CDR1 is SGHNT and CDR2 is YYREEE (reference sequence). The CDR3 runs to 16 residues. V shed 6 bases, J shed 0 bases, and the junction held 10 bases outside the gene matches. CDR3 sequence: CASTWEGRRSTDTQYF. DNA for the CDR3: TGTGCCAGCACCTGGGAGGGGCGAAGGAGCACAGATACGCAGTATTTT.

Only a few counts were recorded for this clonotype. This chain joins TRBV7-9 and TRBJ1-2; no clear D. The CDR3 spans 14 residues. Trimming pared 1 base from V and 1 base from J, leaving 7 bases between. The germline V gene has CDR1 SEHNR and CDR2 FQNEAQ (reference sequence). The DNA for the CDR3 is TGTGCCAGCAGCTTAGAGCGGGTTAACTATGGCTACACCTTC. Translated, it gives CASSLERVNYGYTF.

The rearrangement links TRBV28 to TRBJ2-4; the D gene could be TRBD1 or TRBD2 (5 bases each). V dropped 5 bases and J dropped 5 bases, with 13 bases sitting between them. Germline assignment: CDR1 MDHEN and CDR2 SYDVKM. The CDR3 has 14 residues. The CDR3 reads CASSPSRGQNIQYF. CDR3 bases: TGTGCCAGCAGTCCTTCGAGGGGTCAAAACATTCAGTACTTC.

There are a few counts of this clonotype. The V call is TRBV6-6, the J call TRBJ1-2; no clear D. V shed 7 bases and J shed 3 bases, with 9 bases lying between them. CDR1 is MNHNY, CDR2 SVGAGI, per germline (reference sequence). The CDR3 is 12 residues long. The CDR3 loop is CASISEDYGYTF. CDR3 nucleotides: TGTGCCAGCATCTCGGAAGACTATGGCTACACCTTC.

The rearrangement links TRBV5-1 to TRBJ1-6; 9 positions match TRBD1. Germline assignment: CDR1 SGHRS and CDR2 YFSETQ. Losses at the gene ends were 4 bases for V and 7 bases for J; bases not matched to a gene: 9. The CDR3 has 16 amino acids. The CDR3 DNA reads TGCGCCAGCAGCCAAGCGACAGGGGGGGGGAATTCACCCCTCCACTTT. It yields the protein CASSQATGGGNSPLHF.

The rearrangement uses TRBV6-2 or TRBV6-3 and TRBJ2-6; D call uncertain. There are 16 residues in the CDR3. V shed 2 bases and J shed 0 bases, with 8 bases lying between them. Germline lookup yields CDR1 MNHEY and CDR2 SVGEGT. CDR3 amino acids: CASSYGRTSGANVLTF. The CDR3 DNA sequence: TGTGCCAGCAGTTACGGTCGGACCTCTGGGGCCAACGTCCTGACTTTC.

Only a few counts were recorded for this clonotype. The chain uses TRBV5-1 and TRBJ2-5; 10 nucleotides align to TRBD1. Germline loops: CDR1 SGHRS, CDR2 YFSETQ. Trimming cost V 3 bases and J 5 bases; bases outside gene matches: 10. The CDR3 spans 16 residues. The CDR3 nucleotides read TGCGCCAGCAGCTACCCGGGACAGGGGAGCATGGAGACCCAGTACTTC. Amino acids: CASSYPGQGSMETQYF.

The chain uses TRBV12-3 or TRBV12-4 and TRBJ1-2; the D gene is possibly TRBD1 (6 bases). Deletions cut 5 bases from V and 5 bases from J, with 21 bases between. This CDR3 is built from 16 residues. CDR3 coding DNA: TGTGCCAGCAGTCTCGAGCCGGGGGGGCACAAATATGGCTACACCTTC. Translated: CASSLEPGGHKYGYTF.

The gene calls are TRBV7-2 and TRBJ2-7; the match to TRBD1 covers 9 bases. The germline V gene has CDR1 SGHTA and CDR2 FQGNSA. The CDR3 runs 14 residues. V was pared by 5 bases and J by 7 bases, with 9 bases of the junction left unmatched. CDR3 DNA sequence: TGTGCCAGCAGCCCCCGGGACAGGGTGGGAGAGCAGTACTTC. This encodes CASSPRDRVGEQYF. The whole variable domain, filled in from reference TRBV7-2 and TRBJ2-7, reads GAGVSQSPSNKVTEKGKDVELRCDPISGHTALYWYRQSLGQGLEFLIYFQGNSAPDKSGLPSDRFSAERTGGSVSTLTIQRTQQEDSAVYLCASSPRDRVGEQYFGPGTRLTVT.

V usage is TRBV5-1 and J usage is TRBJ2-1; tentatively, D is TRBD1 (7 bases). Trimming cost V 0 bases and J 8 bases, with 15 bases left between them. CDR3 length: 15 amino acids. The germline gives CDR1 SGHRS, CDR2 YFSETQ. As DNA, the CDR3 is TGCGCCAGCAGCTTGGGACAGGGAGGTGCGGATGAGCAGTTCTTC. Its protein product is CASSLGQGGADEQFF.

This clonotype was recorded a few times. This rearrangement joins TRBV5-1 to TRBJ2-6; D uncertain. The CDR3 spans 16 residues. CDR1 and CDR2 (germline): SGHRS, YFSETQ. V was shortened by 1 base and J by 0 bases, with 8 bases between the two germline ends. In nucleotides, the CDR3 is TGCGCCAGCAGCTTGTGGAGCCGCTCTGGGGCCAACGTCCTGACTTTC. Its translation: CASSLWSRSGANVLTF.

The chain couples TRBV7-9 to TRBJ1-2; D is unresolved. This CDR3 is built from 14 residues. The germline V gene has CDR1 SEHNR and CDR2 FQNEAQ (reference sequence). The V and J ends lost 5 bases and 0 bases respectively, with 10 bases between them. The CDR3 nucleotides read TGTGCCAGCAGCACCGGGCCTGCTAACTATGGCTACACCTTC. Its translation: CASSTGPANYGYTF.

This chain connects TRBV18 to TRBJ1-4; no reliable D call. The CDR3 is 16 residues long. In germline, CDR1 is KGHSH, CDR2 LQKENI. V lost 4 bases to trimming and J lost 6 bases, with 18 bases between them. In DNA form, the CDR3 reads TGTGCCAGCTCACGGCGACGACGCGGATCTTATGAAAAACTGTTTTTT. Translated, it gives CASSRRRRGSYEKLFF.

CDR3 nucleotide sequence: TGTGCCAGCAGCTTTCCGAGCGGACCCCTCCACTTT. Its protein is CASSFPSGPLHF. The rearrangement links TRBV7-2 to TRBJ1-6, with D uncertain. The CDR3 spans 12 residues. Germline V lookup: CDR1 SGHTA, CDR2 FQGNSA. Between the trimmed V and J ends, which lost 3 bases and 12 bases, there was a span of 9 bases.

Many counts were recorded for this clonotype. V gene TRBV13 combines with J gene TRBJ2-5, with a weak D call TRBD1 (5 bases). Trimming left V 5 bases short and J 4 bases short, with 14 bases between. This CDR3 has 14 residues. From germline, CDR1 is PRHDT and CDR2 FYEKMQ (reference sequence). The CDR3 reads CASSLYRSSETQYF. The CDR3 DNA is TGTGCCAGCAGCCTTTACAGGAGCTCAGAGACCCAGTACTTC.

This chain's CDR3 is CASSLARGLAGGETQYF. In DNA, the CDR3 is TGTGCCAGCAGCTTAGCGCGGGGACTAGCGGGCGGTGAGACCCAGTACTTC. The chain employs TRBV7-8 and TRBJ2-5; TRBD2 matches 12 bases. CDR3 length equals 17 residues. V shed 0 bases, J shed 5 bases, and the junction held 7 bases outside the gene matches. CDR1 is SGHVS and CDR2 is FQNEAQ in the germline V gene.

The chain carries TRBV29-1 and TRBJ1-5; D possibly corresponds to TRBD1 (5 bases). Germline CDR1 SQVTM, CDR2 ANQGSEA. Trimming cost V 7 bases and J 5 bases, with 15 bases left between them. The CDR3 sequence is 13 residues long. This chain's CDR3 is CSARGGSDQPQHF. DNA for the CDR3: TGCAGCGCCCGCGGGGGGTCGGATCAGCCCCAGCATTTT. Full variable domain (missing parts from reference TRBV29-1 and TRBJ1-5): SAVISQKPSRDICQRGTSLTIQCQVDSQVTMMFWYRQQPGQSLTLIATANQGSEATYESGFVIDKFPISRPNLTFSTLTVSNMSPEDSSIYLCSARGGSDQPQHFGDGTRLSIL.

The V and J genes are TRBV4-3 and TRBJ2-7; D perhaps matches TRBD2 (6 bases). The end of the DNA aligns better with TRBJ2-4, so the J call may be wrong. CDR1 LGHNA and CDR2 YSLEER come from the germline V gene. This CDR3 region has 14 residues. The CDR3 nucleotides read TGCGCCAGCAGCCTGATCCGCGGGGCGCACATTCAGTACTTC. It translates to CASSLIRGAHIQYF.

V usage is TRBV7-9 and J usage is TRBJ2-7; maybe TRBD1 (6 bases). The J call may not be correct, given that the DNA end is closer to TRBJ2-5. CDR3 length: 16 amino acids. Per the germline V gene, CDR1 is SEHNR and CDR2 is FQNEAQ (reference sequence). The CDR3 region is CASSSIVGAREETQYF. In DNA, the CDR3 is TGTGCCAGCAGCTCAATAGTGGGGGCTCGAGAAGAGACCCAGTACTTC.

Only a few counts were recorded for this clonotype. The chain uses TRBV15 and TRBJ2-5; 8 bases agree with TRBD2. V lost 5 bases to trimming and J lost 5 bases; unmatched junction nucleotides: 4. Germline-derived CDR1 and CDR2 are LNHNV and YYDKDF (reference sequence). This CDR3 region has 13 residues. The CDR3 DNA is TGTGCCACCAGCTACGGGGGGGGTGAGACCCAGTACTTC. It translates to CATSYGGGETQYF. Together with reference TRBV15 and TRBJ2-5, the CDR3 gives the full variable domain: DAMVIQNPRYQVTQFGKPVTLSCSQTLNHNVMYWYQQKSSQAPKLLFHYYDKDFNNEADTPDNFQSRRPNTSFCFLDIRSPGLGDTAMYLCATSYGGGETQYFGPGTRLLVL.

The J gene is TRBJ1-5, the V gene TRBV20-1; D is undetermined. The germline gives CDR1 DFQATT, CDR2 SNEGSKA (reference sequence). This CDR3 is 15 amino acids long. The V and J ends lost 0 bases and 4 bases respectively, with 13 bases between them. In DNA form, the CDR3 reads TGCAGTGCTAGAGATGGGCCAGGAAAGAATCAGCCCCAGCATTTT. This gives the protein CSARDGPGKNQPQHF.